A single count supports the clone carrying this T cell receptor (beta chain). Antigen specificity is unknown. The sample is drawn from a study of a mutant IDH1 vaccine in newly diagnosed glioma. Overall study: Vaccine administration was initiated 4-6 weeks following radiotherapy alone, or with temozolomide cycles. There were approximately 62% males and about 38% females among treated patients, whose mean age was approximately 41 years. Previous care, which was radiotherapy, temozolomide, or both, most often involved both.

Sequencing was performed with immunoSEQ multiplex PCR; in TCRdb, only in-frame clones are kept and a portion is missing. The sample has around 40,000 clones; roughly 84% are singletons. CDR3 length equals 14 residues. The V end lost 1 base, the J end lost 0 bases, and 6 bases lay between the germline ends. Germline CDR1 MGHRA, CDR2 YSYEKL. The time point is: week 11, during vaccination. Doses consisted of 300 ug of mutant IDH1 20-mer peptide each, paired with topical imiquimod. Material: PBMCs, obtained from a glioma patient whose treatment included an IDH1 peptide vaccine. This TCR came from a man aged 35 to 55 with glioma. The genes are TRBV4-1 and TRBJ1-2, with a weak D call TRBD1 (6 bases). This CDR3 is CASSQGTANYGYTF. The CDR3 DNA reads TGCGCCAGCAGCCAAGGGACAGCTAACTATGGCTACACCTTC.